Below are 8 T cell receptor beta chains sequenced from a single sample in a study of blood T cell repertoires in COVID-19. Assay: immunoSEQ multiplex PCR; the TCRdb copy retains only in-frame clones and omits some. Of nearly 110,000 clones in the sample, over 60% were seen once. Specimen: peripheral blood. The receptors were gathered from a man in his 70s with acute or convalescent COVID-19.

The CDR3 coding sequence is TGTGCCAGCAGCCACCTGACAGGGCCCACCGCTGGAAACACCATATATTTT. It specifies CASSHLTGPTAGNTIYF. The chain employs TRBV3-1 (or the pseudogene TRBV3-2) and TRBJ1-3; 7 bases map to TRBD1. CDR1 and CDR2 (germline): LGHDT, YNNKEL (reference sequence). V shed 3 bases, J shed 2 bases, and the junction held 10 bases outside the gene matches. The CDR3 has 17 residues.

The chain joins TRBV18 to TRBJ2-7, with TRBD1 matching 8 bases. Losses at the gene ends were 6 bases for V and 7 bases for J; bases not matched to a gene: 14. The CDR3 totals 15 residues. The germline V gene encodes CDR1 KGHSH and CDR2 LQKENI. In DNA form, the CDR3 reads TGTGCCAGCTCGTTACAGGGGGAAGTCCTCTCGGAGCAGTACTTC. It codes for CASSLQGEVLSEQYF.

The CDR3 region is CASSRVREVNTEAFF. CDR3 DNA sequence: TGTGCCAGCAGTCGGGTCAGGGAGGTGAACACTGAAGCTTTCTTT. The chain employs TRBV2 and TRBJ1-1; D possibly corresponds to TRBD1 (5 bases). The CDR3 is made up of 15 amino acids. CDR1 and CDR2 from the germline V gene are SNHLY and FYNNEI. V lost 5 bases and J lost 0, with 13 bases in between.

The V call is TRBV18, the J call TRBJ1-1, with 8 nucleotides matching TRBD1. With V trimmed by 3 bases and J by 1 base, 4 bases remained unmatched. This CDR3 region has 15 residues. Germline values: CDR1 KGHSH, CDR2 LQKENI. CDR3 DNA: TGTGCCAGCTCACCCCCGACAGGGGAGAACACTGAAGCTTTCTTT. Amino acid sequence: CASSPPTGENTEAFF.

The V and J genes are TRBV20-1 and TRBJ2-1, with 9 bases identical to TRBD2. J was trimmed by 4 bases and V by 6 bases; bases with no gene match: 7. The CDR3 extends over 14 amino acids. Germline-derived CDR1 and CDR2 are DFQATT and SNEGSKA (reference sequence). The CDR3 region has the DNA TGCAGTGCCAGTTTAGCGGGGGTATACAATGAGCAGTTCTTC. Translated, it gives CSASLAGVYNEQFF.

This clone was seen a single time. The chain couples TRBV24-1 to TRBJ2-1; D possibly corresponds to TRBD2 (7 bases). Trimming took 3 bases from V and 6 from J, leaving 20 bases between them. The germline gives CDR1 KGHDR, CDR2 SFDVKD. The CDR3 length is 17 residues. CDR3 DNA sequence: TGTGCCACCAGTGATCCCTCCCCGGGGGGCGGTTCCAATGAGCAGTTCTTC. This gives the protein CATSDPSPGGGSNEQFF.

The CDR3 here is CASSQVGGVGTEAFF. CDR3 DNA: TGTGCCAGCAGCCAAGTTGGAGGGGTAGGCACTGAAGCTTTCTTT. The V call is TRBV14, the J call TRBJ1-1, with D perhaps matching TRBD1 (5 bases). The CDR3 runs 15 residues. CDR1 is SGHDN, CDR2 FVKESK, per germline. V lost 1 base and J 4 bases, leaving 13 bases between the germline ends.

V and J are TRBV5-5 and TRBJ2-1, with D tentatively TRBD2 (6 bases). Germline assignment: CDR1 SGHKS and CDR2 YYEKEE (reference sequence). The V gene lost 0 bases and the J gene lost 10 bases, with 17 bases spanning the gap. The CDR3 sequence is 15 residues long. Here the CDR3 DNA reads TGTGCCAGCAGCTTGGCCGACGGGGGTGGACGGGAGCAGTTCTTC. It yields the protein CASSLADGGGREQFF.